This TCR beta chain originates from a study of blood T cell repertoires in COVID-19. About the study: The analysed material was cDNA or gDNA that came from T cells, B-cell-depleted T cells, or PBMCs.

Resolution of symptoms, clearance, or two negative PCRs was present in recovered Cohort 3 donors. Per the study methods: Estimation of nucleated cell counts relied on the amplification of reference gene primers. Method: immunoSEQ multiplex PCR; TCRdb's copy keeps in-frame clones and lacks some. V and J calls and clone size are as listed in that table; D and trimming were resolved from the DNA. In the table there are about 460,000 clones, 88% of which are singletons. Per germline, CDR1 KGHDR and CDR2 SFDVKD. The CDR3 has 14 amino acids. V lost 4 bases and J 7 bases, leaving 15 bases between the germline ends.

The specimen was PBMCs or T cells enriched from blood (not recorded which). The rearrangement joins TRBV24-1 to TRBJ1-2; tentative D call: TRBD1 (6 bases). The sequence derives from a woman aged 55-69 years who had recovered from COVID-19. CDR3 protein: CATSEGRDTLGYTF. The DNA for the CDR3 is TGTGCCACCAGTGAGGGCCGGGACACCCTTGGCTACACCTTC.